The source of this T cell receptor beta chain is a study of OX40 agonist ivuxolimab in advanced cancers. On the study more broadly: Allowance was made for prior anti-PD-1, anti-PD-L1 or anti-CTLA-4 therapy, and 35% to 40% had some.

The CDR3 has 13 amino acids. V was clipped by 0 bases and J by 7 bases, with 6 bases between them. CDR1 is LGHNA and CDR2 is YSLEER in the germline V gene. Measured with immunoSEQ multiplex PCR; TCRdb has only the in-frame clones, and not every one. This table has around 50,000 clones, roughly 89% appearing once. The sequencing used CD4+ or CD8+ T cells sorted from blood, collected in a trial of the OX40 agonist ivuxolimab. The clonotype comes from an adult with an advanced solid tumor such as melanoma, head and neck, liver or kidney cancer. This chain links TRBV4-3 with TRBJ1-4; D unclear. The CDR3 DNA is TGCGCCAGCAGCCAAGATTCGGGTGAAAAACTGTTTTTT. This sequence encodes CASSQDSGEKLFF.